This is a list of T cell receptor beta chains from one sample in a study of blood T cells in healthy people across ages. A single record per CDR3 protein comes from TCRdb applying MiXCR to the 5' RACE reads. Found here are 850,000 or so distinct CDR3 sequences, 29% of them singletons; the top ten hold roughly a sixth. Sequenced: blood. The receptors here all came from a woman of 80 years or more in good health. Each CDR3 is given with its conserved first and last residue. The D gene is left open where the match is weak. Size is omitted from some rows. Given values are once, few, many or a class for expanded clones.

j_gene | v_gene | d_gene | abundance | CDR3aa | CDR3nt
TRBJ2-5 | TRBV15 | TRBD1 | many | CATEDRGREETQYF | TGTGCCACCGAAGACAGGGGAAGGGAAGAGACCCAGTACTTC
TRBJ2-3 | TRBV7-8 | - | many | CASSLGYRGAHSTDTQYF | TGTGCCAGCAGCTTAGGCTATCGTGGGGCCCACTCCACAGATACGCAGTATTTT
TRBJ1-6 | TRBV7-2 | TRBD1 | few | CASSRTRQGNSPLHF | TGTGCCAGCAGCCGGACCCGACAGGGGAATTCACCCCTCCACTTT
TRBJ1-4 | TRBV2 | - | - | CASSLYTKLFF | TGTGCCAGCAGCCTTTATACAAAACTGTTTTTT
TRBJ1-2 | TRBV4-2 | TRBD1 | medium-sized | CASSQEGDRGPRYTF | TGTGCCAGCAGCCAAGAGGGGGACAGGGGGCCGCGCTACACCTTC
TRBJ2-3 | TRBV10-3 | - | many | CAIRETYTDTQYF | TGTGCCATCAGGGAGACCTACACAGATACGCAGTATTTT
TRBJ2-7 | TRBV13 | - | - | CASSRQTKNYEQYF | TGTGCCAGCAGCCGACAGACTAAAAACTACGAGCAGTACTTC
TRBJ2-5 | TRBV20-1 | - | few | CSAVSRRAQETQYF | TGCAGTGCTGTTTCTCGGCGGGCCCAAGAGACCCAGTACTTC
TRBJ2-7 | TRBV3-1 | - | many | CASSQEAWDEGGSYEQYF | TGTGCCAGCAGCCAAGAGGCATGGGACGAGGGAGGCTCCTACGAGCAGTACTTC
TRBJ1-2 | TRBV5-1 | - | many | CASSPDSTNYGYTF | TGTGCCAGCAGTCCTGACAGTACTAACTATGGCTACACCTTC
TRBJ2-1 | TRBV11-2 | TRBD1 | many | CASSPRDRVSNEQFF | TGTGCCAGCAGCCCCCGGGACAGGGTCTCCAATGAGCAGTTCTTC
TRBJ2-5 | TRBV5-1 | TRBD2 | - | CASSLAGKTQETQYF | TGCGCCAGCAGCTTAGCGGGGAAAACCCAAGAGACCCAGTACTTC
TRBJ2-7 | TRBV20-1 | - | many | CSAGTQGSSYEQYF | TGCAGTGCCGGCACCCAGGGTAGCTCCTACGAGCAGTACTTC
TRBJ1-2 | TRBV7-2 | TRBD1 | - | CASSLGPGTGSYGYTF | TGTGCCAGCAGCTTAGGTCCTGGGACAGGGAGCTATGGCTACACCTTC
TRBJ2-3 | TRBV7-2 | TRBD2 | - | CASSFLGTSGGADTQYF | TGTGCCAGCAGCTTCCTGGGGACTAGCGGGGGGGCAGATACGCAGTATTTT
TRBJ2-1 | TRBV20-1 | TRBD2 | many | CSAVKRGGSYNEQFF | TGCAGTGCCGTAAAGCGGGGGGGCTCCTACAATGAGCAGTTCTTC
TRBJ2-5 | TRBV29-1 | TRBD2 | - | CSVQTSGEETQYF | TGCAGCGTTCAGACTAGCGGAGAAGAGACCCAGTACTTC
TRBJ2-7 | TRBV27 | - | many | CASSPKGSLKVYEQYF | TGTGCCAGCAGCCCAAAGGGCAGTTTGAAGGTATACGAGCAGTACTTC
TRBJ2-2 | TRBV7-2 | - | - | CASSDRDPRTGELFF | TGTGCCAGCAGCGACCGGGACCCGAGAACCGGGGAGCTGTTTTTT
TRBJ2-1 | TRBV11-2 | TRBD1 | many | CASSLYSDRGRNEQFF | TGTGCCAGCAGCTTGTACTCGGACAGGGGTAGGAATGAGCAGTTCTTC
TRBJ2-7 | TRBV12-3/TRBV12-4 | - | many | CASSFYRDEQYF | TGTGCCAGCAGTTTTTACAGGGACGAGCAGTACTTC
TRBJ1-4 | TRBV4-2 | - | once | CASSQGLSNEKLFF | TGTGCCAGCAGCCAGGGGCTCTCTAATGAAAAACTGTTTTTT